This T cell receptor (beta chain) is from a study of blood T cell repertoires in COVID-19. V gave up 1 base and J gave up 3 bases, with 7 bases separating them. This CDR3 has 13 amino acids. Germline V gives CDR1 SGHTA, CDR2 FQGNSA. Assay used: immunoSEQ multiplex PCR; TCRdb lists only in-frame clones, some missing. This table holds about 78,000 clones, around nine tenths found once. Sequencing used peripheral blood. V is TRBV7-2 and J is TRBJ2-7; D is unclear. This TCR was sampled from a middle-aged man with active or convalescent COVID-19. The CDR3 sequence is CASSLGHNYEQYF. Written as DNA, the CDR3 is TGTGCCAGCAGCTTAGGACATAACTACGAGCAGTACTTC.